These 4 T cell receptor beta chains were all obtained from the same sample, sequenced in a study of T cell responses to AZD1222 COVID-19 vaccine. Produced via immunoSEQ multiplex PCR; TCRdb's table is partial and in-frame only. The data show approximately 150,000 clones, 80% to 95% seen once. The material was peripheral blood, obtained 28 days after the second AZD1222 dose. Receptors originate from an adult who received the AZD1222 COVID-19 vaccine.

CDR3 sequence (DNA): TGTGCCAGCAGCTTAGCGTCTGGGGGGTACGAGCAGTACTTC. Protein: CASSLASGGYEQYF. The rearrangement joins TRBV7-9 to TRBJ2-7; weak D call: TRBD2 (6 bases). V gave up 0 bases and J gave up 4 bases, with 10 bases separating them. The germline V gene has CDR1 SEHNR and CDR2 FQNEAQ (reference sequence). The CDR3 loop spans 14 amino acids.

This chain links TRBV2 with TRBJ2-6; D not resolved. Trimming removed 10 bases at V and 0 bases at J, with 10 bases between. The CDR3 has 14 residues. From germline, CDR1 is SNHLY and CDR2 FYNNEI. DNA of the CDR3: TGTGCCAACCTGGTGACCTCTGGGGCCAACGTCCTGACTTTC. Its protein is CANLVTSGANVLTF. Full variable domain (missing parts from reference TRBV2 and TRBJ2-6): EPEVTQTPSHQVTQMGQEVILRCVPISNHLYFYWYRQILGQKVEFLVSFYNNEISEKSEIFDDQFSVERPDGSNFTLKIRSTKLEDSAMYFCANLVTSGANVLTFGAGSRLTVL.

This sequence joins TRBV9 and TRBJ1-6; 8 bases line up with TRBD1. V shed 2 bases, J shed 7 bases, and the junction held 8 bases outside the gene matches. This CDR3 spans 16 amino acids. CDR1 and CDR2 from the germline V gene are SGDLS and YYNGEE. CDR3 region: CASSVALQGANSPLHF. Written as DNA, the CDR3 is TGTGCCAGCAGCGTCGCCCTGCAGGGGGCGAATTCACCCCTCCACTTT.

This clone was counted a single time. The V gene is TRBV5-4, the J gene TRBJ1-2, with D possibly matching TRBD1 (5 bases). This CDR3 is built from 14 residues. The germline V gene encodes CDR1 SGHNT and CDR2 YYREEE (reference sequence). V was clipped by 1 base and J by 3 bases, with 10 bases between them. CDR3 protein: CASSLYGADYGYTF. In DNA form, the CDR3 reads TGTGCCAGCAGCTTGTATGGGGCCGACTATGGCTACACCTTC.